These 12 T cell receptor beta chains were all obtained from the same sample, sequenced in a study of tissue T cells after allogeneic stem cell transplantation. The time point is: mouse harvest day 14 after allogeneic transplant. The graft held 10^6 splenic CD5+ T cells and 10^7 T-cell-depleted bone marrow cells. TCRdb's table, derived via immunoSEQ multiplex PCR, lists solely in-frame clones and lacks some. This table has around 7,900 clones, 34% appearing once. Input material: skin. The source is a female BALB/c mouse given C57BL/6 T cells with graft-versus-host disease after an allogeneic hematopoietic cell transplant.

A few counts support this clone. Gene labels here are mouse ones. Incomplete CDR3 DNA: TGTGCCAGCAGTCGCCAGGGGTCTAGTCAAAACACCTTGTAC. The encoded protein is CASSRQGSSQNTLY. The entire CDR3 protein is CASSRQGSSQNTLYF. V is TRBV26 and J is TRBJ2-4; a weak D match, TRBD1 (6 bases). The read ends 1 residue shy of where the CDR3 ends; the end is completed using the germline J gene. The CDR3 is made up of 15 amino acids. CDR1 KGHPV and CDR2 FQNQEV come from the germline V gene (reference sequence). V lost 4 bases, J lost 0 bases, and 11 bases lay in between.

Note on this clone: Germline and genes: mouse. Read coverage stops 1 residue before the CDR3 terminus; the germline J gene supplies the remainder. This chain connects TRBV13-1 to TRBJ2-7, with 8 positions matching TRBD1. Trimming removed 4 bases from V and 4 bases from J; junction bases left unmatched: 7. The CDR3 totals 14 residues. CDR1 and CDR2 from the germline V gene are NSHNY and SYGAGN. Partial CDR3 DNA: TGTGCCAGCAGTTCCGGGACAGGATCTTATGAACAGTAC. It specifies CASSSGTGSYEQY. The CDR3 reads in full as CASSSGTGSYEQYF.

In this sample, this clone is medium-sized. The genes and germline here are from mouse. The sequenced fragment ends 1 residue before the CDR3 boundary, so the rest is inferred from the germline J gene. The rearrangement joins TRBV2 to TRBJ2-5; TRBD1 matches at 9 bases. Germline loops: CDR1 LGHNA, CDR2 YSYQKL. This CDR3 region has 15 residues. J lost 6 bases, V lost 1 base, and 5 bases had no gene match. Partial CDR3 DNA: TGTGCCAGCAGCCAAGCCGGGACAGGGAGGGACACCCAGTAC. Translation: CASSQAGTGRDTQY. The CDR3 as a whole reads CASSQAGTGRDTQYF.

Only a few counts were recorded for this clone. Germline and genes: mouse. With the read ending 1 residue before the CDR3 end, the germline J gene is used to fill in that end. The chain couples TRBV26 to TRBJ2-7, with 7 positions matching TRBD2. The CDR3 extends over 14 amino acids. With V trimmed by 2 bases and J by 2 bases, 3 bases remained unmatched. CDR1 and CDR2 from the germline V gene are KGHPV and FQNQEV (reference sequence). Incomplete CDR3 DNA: TGTGCCAGCAGTCTGGCGGGGGGGACCTATGAACAGTAC. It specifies CASSLAGGTYEQY. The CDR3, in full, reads CASSLAGGTYEQYF.

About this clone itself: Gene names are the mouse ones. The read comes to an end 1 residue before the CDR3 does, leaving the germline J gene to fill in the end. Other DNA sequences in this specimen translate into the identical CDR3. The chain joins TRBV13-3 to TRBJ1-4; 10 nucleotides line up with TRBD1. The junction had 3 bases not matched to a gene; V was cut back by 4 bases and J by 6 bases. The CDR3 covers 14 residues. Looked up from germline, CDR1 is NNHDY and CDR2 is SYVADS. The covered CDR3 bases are TGTGCCAGCAGTCGGGACAGGGGAGACGAAAGATTATTT. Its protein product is CASSRDRGDERLF. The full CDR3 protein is CASSRDRGDERLFF.

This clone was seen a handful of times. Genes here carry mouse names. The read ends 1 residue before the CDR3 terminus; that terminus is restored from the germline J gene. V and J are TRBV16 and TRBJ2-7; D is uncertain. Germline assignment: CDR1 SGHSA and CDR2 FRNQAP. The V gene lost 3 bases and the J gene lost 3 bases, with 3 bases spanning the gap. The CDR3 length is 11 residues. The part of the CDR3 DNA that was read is TGTGCAAGCAGCTTGGGCTATGAACAGTAC. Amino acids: CASSLGYEQY. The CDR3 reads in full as CASSLGYEQYF.

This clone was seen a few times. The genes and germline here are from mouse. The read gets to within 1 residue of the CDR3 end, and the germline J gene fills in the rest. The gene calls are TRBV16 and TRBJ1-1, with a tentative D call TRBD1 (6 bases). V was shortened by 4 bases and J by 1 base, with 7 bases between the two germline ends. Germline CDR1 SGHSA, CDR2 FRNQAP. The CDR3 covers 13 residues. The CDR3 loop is CASSSRGNTEVFF. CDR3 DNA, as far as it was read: TGTGCAAGCAGCTCCAGGGGAAACACAGAAGTCTTC. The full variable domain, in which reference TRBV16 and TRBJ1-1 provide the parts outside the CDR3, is NAGVIQTPRHKVTGKGQEATLWCEPISGHSAVFWYRQTIVQGLEFLTYFRNQAPIDDSGMPKERFSAQMPNQSHSTLKIQSTQPQDSAVYLCASSSRGNTEVFFGKGTRLTVV.

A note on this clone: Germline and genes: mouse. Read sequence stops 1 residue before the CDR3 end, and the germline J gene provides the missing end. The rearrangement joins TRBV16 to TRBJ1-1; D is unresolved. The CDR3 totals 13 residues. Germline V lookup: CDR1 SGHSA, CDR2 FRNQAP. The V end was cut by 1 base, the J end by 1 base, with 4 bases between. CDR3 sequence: CASSLGGNTEVFF. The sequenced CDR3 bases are TGTGCAAGCAGCTTAGGGGGAAACACAGAAGTCTTC.

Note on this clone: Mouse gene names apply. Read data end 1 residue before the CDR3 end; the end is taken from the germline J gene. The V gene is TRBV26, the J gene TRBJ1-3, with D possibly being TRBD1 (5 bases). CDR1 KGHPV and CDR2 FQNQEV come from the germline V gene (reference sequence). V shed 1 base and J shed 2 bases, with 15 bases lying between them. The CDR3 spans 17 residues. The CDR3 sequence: CASSLFLPGRTGNTLYF. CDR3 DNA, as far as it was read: TGTGCCAGCAGTCTGTTCTTGCCAGGGCGAACTGGAAATACGCTCTAT.

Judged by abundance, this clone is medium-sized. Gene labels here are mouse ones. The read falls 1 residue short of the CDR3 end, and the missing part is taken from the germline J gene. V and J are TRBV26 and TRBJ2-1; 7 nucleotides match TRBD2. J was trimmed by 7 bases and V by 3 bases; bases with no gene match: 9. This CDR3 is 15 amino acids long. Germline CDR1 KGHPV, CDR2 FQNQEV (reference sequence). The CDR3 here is CASSLPLGTKAEQFF. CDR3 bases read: TGTGCCAGCAGTCTCCCACTGGGGACTAAGGCTGAGCAGTTC.

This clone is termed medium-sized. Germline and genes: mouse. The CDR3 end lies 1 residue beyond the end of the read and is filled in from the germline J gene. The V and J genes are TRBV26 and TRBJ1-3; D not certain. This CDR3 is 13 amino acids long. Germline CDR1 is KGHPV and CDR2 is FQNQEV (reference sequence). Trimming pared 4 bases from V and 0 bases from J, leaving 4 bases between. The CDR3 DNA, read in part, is TGTGCCAGCAGTCCGGATTCTGGAAATACGCTCTAT. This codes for CASSPDSGNTLY. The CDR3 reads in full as CASSPDSGNTLYF.

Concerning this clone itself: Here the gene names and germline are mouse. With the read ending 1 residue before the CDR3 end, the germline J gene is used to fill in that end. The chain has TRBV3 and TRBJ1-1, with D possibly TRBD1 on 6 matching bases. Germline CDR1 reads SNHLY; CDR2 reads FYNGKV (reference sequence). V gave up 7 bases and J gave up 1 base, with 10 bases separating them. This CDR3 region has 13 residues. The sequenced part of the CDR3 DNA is TGTGCCAGCATCCGGGACAAAAACACAGAAGTCTTC. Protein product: CASIRDKNTEVF. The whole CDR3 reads CASIRDKNTEVFF.